This TCR beta chain is drawn from a study of blood T cell repertoires in COVID-19. Study details: PBMCs, B-cell-depleted T cells, or T cells were the source of the cDNA or gDNA that made up the material.

The CDR3 has 13 amino acids. Trimming left V 3 bases short and J 8 bases short, with 13 bases between. Germline CDR1 and CDR2: KGHSH and LQKENI. Original handling: Reference gene primers were amplified, and this amplification served to estimate nucleated cell counts. Using immunoSEQ multiplex PCR, the repertoire was profiled, and TCRdb retains in-frame clones only, with some absent. The V and J calls and the clone size are those of that table, but D and trimming were determined from the DNA. Found here are some 290,000 clones, around 90% of them singletons; the top ten hold around 0.96%. The sequenced material came from peripheral blood. The rearrangement uses TRBV18 and TRBJ1-2; weak D call: TRBD1 (6 bases). The sequence came from a woman in her forties with COVID-19, enrolled during active disease. The CDR3 sequence is CASSPDSPIGYTF. The CDR3 DNA reads TGTGCCAGCTCACCGGACAGCCCGATCGGCTACACCTTC.